A selection of T cell receptor beta chains follows, all from one sample in a study of cytomegalovirus exposure and HLA in healthy donors. Repertoires were generated with immunoSEQ multiplex PCR, while TCRdb's copy carries only in-frame clones and drops some. The sample has 170,000 or so clones, roughly four fifths seen once. Sequencing was carried out using PBMCs. The receptor set was obtained from a woman aged 35 to 49 in good health and CMV-seronegative. Each CDR3 is given with its conserved first and last residue. D genes are given only for firm matches. Clone size is given for some rows only: seen once, a few or many times, or a class if the clone is expanded.

clone_size | j_call | v_call | d_call | cdr3_nt | cdr3_aa
. | TRBJ1-1 | TRBV4-2 | . | TGTGCCAGCAGCCAGCCTTCAGGGGACGGGACTGAAGCTTTCTTT | CASSQPSGDGTEAFF
. | TRBJ2-1 | TRBV7-9 | TRBD2 | TGTGCCAGCAGCCCTCGGACTAGCGGGGGCGCCTACAATGAGCAGTTCTTC | CASSPRTSGGAYNEQFF
. | TRBJ2-3 | TRBV27 | TRBD2 | TGTGCCAGCAGTTCGTCAGCGGGAGTCACAGATACGCAGTATTTT | CASSSSAGVTDTQYF
. | TRBJ2-3 | TRBV6-6 | . | TGTGCCAGCAGTTACTCAATAAGGACTAGCACAGATACGCAGTATTTT | CASSYSIRTSTDTQYF
few | TRBJ1-1 | TRBV27 | . | TGTGCCAGCAGACTACACAGGGAATCGAACACTGAAGCTTTCTTT | CASRLHRESNTEAFF
once | TRBJ2-2 | TRBV5-1 | . | TGCGCCAGCAGCTTGTATGGACAAAACACCGGGGAGCTGTTTTTT | CASSLYGQNTGELFF
. | TRBJ2-7 | TRBV2 | . | TGTGCCAGCAGTGATATGTGGGAGTACGAGCAGTACTTC | CASSDMWEYEQYF
few | TRBJ1-5 | TRBV6-1 | . | TGTGCCAGCAGTATTGGGGCCGAAGGGGGTCAGCCCCAGCATTTT | CASSIGAEGGQPQHF
once | TRBJ1-6 | TRBV7-9 | . | TGTGCCAGCAGCTTAGAGTCAGGATGGGGCCATAATTCACCCCTCCACTTT | CASSLESGWGHNSPLHF
. | TRBJ1-1 | TRBV5-5 | . | TGTGCCAGCAGCTTGAACCCTGGACAGTCCACTGAAGCTTTCTTT | CASSLNPGQSTEAFF
. | TRBJ1-2 | TRBV15 | . | TGTGCCACCAGCAAATTTCCCCTGATCCGGGACATAAACTATGGCTACACCTTC | CATSKFPLIRDINYGYTF
once | TRBJ2-3 | TRBV20-1 | . | TGCAGTGCTGAGAGGAGAAAGACGCAGTATTTT | CSAERRKTQYF
. | TRBJ1-3 | TRBV11-2 | . | TGTGCCAGCAGCTTAGATAACCGTTGGGACTCGCGTGGGAACACCATATATTTT | CASSLDNRWDSRGNTIYF
once | TRBJ1-5 | TRBV6-1 | . | TGTGCCAGCAGTGATTTGCAGACAGAATATAGCAATCAGCCCCAGCATTTT | CASSDLQTEYSNQPQHF
. | TRBJ2-3 | TRBV19 | TRBD1 | TGTGCCAGTGCCGTAGGACAGGGTTCAGATACGCAGTATTTT | CASAVGQGSDTQYF
. | TRBJ1-2 | TRBV18 | TRBD1 | TGTGCCAGCAGCGAGGGGGCTTCCTATGGCTACACCTTC | CASSEGASYGYTF
. | TRBJ2-5 | TRBV6-5 | TRBD1 | TGTGCCAGCAGTTTACCCGGGACAGGGCAAGAGACCCAGTACTTC | CASSLPGTGQETQYF
. | TRBJ2-5 | TRBV5-6 | . | TGTGCCAGCAACAACCTCACTTCGTTTTTGAGGTACCAAGAGACCCAGTACTTC | CASNNLTSFLRYQETQYF
. | TRBJ2-5 | TRBV16 | . | TGTGCCAGCAGCCAATCCGGTGCAGGGGAGAAGGAGACCCAGTACTTC | CASSQSGAGEKETQYF
. | TRBJ1-2 | TRBV19 | TRBD1 | TGTGCCAGTAGCTTGGGACAGGGGAGAAGTAGCTACTCTGGCTACACCTTC | CASSLGQGRSSYSGYTF
. | TRBJ1-6 | TRBV19 | . | TGTGCCAGTAGTATAGTGGGGCTTTCACCCCTCCACTTT | CASSIVGLSPLHF
once | TRBJ2-1 | TRBV25-1 | . | TGTGCCAGCGTTGAGGGGGTCTACAATGAGCAGTTCTTC | CASVEGVYNEQFF
. | TRBJ2-2 | TRBV6-5 | . | TGTGCCAGCAGTTACGACAGCACCGGGGAGCTGTTTTTT | CASSYDSTGELFF
. | TRBJ2-2 | TRBV7-9 | . | TGTGCCAGCAGCTTAGGTTGGCAGGGGAAGAACACCGGGGAGCTGTTTTTT | CASSLGWQGKNTGELFF
few | TRBJ2-5 | TRBV4-1 | TRBD2 | TGCGCCAGCAGCCAAGGACATAGCGGGGGGGTGGAGACCCAGTACTTC | CASSQGHSGGVETQYF
few | TRBJ1-2 | TRBV10-3 | . | TGTGCCATCAGGGAGGAGGTTTTAGATGGCTACACCTTC | CAIREEVLDGYTF
. | TRBJ2-7 | TRBV25-1 | TRBD2 | TGTGCCAGCAGTGAATATTCGGCTAGCGGAGCCTACGAGCAGTACTTC | CASSEYSASGAYEQYF
. | TRBJ2-7 | TRBV27 | . | TGTGCCAGCCGCCGGGGGATGGGTCTAAGCTACGAGCAGTACTTC | CASRRGMGLSYEQYF
. | TRBJ1-1 | TRBV19 | . | TGTGCCAGTATCCTGGGGGCAGGGGAGGCTTTCTTT | CASILGAGEAFF
. | TRBJ1-1 | TRBV12-5 | TRBD1 | TGTGCTAGTGGTACACAACAGGGGGGGGTCACTGAAGCTTTCTTT | CASGTQQGGVTEAFF
. | TRBJ2-3 | TRBV5-1 | . | TGCGCCAGCAAGTTAACGGGGGAAGTTTCAGATACGCAGTATTTT | CASKLTGEVSDTQYF
. | TRBJ1-2 | TRBV19 | . | TGTGCCAGTAGTATAGCCCGACAGGACTCAGGGGGCTACACCTTC | CASSIARQDSGGYTF
. | TRBJ2-2 | TRBV9 | . | TGTGCCAGCAGCGTGGGGGGGCTTTTACCCGGGGAGCTGTTTTTT | CASSVGGLLPGELFF
few | TRBJ1-3 | TRBV6-5 | TRBD1 | TGTGCCAGCAGTAGGACAGGGGACGGAAACACCATATATTTT | CASSRTGDGNTIYF
. | TRBJ2-2 | TRBV7-2 | TRBD2 | TGTGCCAGCAGCTTAGCCGGGGGGGCCATCACCGGGGAGCTGTTTTTT | CASSLAGGAITGELFF
. | TRBJ1-2 | TRBV18 | TRBD1 | TGTGCCAGCTCACCTGGGAGTCGACAGGGGGCCTCCTATGGCTACACCTTC | CASSPGSRQGASYGYTF
. | TRBJ2-1 | TRBV11-2 | . | TGTGCCAGCAGCTCGTTGTACAGGAATGAGCAGTTCTTC | CASSSLYRNEQFF
. | TRBJ1-5 | TRBV2 | TRBD1 | TGTGCCAGCAGTGGACAGGGGGCTTCGGGCAATCAGCCCCAGCATTTT | CASSGQGASGNQPQHF
. | TRBJ2-7 | TRBV2 | TRBD2 | TGTGCCAGCAGTGGGGGTAGCGGGTCCTTCTACGAGCAGTACTTC | CASSGGSGSFYEQYF
. | TRBJ2-5 | TRBV2 | TRBD2 | TGTGCCAGCATCCTAAATAGCCTAGCGGAAGAGACCCAGTACTTC | CASILNSLAEETQYF
. | TRBJ1-3 | TRBV19 | TRBD1 | TGTGCCAGTAGTACCGTCGGACAGGGCTCTGGAAACACCATATATTTT | CASSTVGQGSGNTIYF
. | TRBJ1-3 | TRBV18 | . | TGTGCCAGCTCACCCCGCCGGGACAACTCTGGAAACACCATATATTTT | CASSPRRDNSGNTIYF